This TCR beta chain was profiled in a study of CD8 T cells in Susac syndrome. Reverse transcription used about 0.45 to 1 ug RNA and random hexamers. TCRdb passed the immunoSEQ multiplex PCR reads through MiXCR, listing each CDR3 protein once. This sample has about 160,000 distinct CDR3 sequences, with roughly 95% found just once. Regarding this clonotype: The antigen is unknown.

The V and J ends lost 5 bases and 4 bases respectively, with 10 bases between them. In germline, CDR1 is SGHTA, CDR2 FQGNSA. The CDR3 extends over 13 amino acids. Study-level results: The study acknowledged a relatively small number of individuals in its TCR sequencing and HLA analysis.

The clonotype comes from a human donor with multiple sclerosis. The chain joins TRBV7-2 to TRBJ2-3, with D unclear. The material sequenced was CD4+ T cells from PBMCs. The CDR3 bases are TGTGCCAGCAGCGTATCTAGGTCAGATACGCAGTATTTT. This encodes CASSVSRSDTQYF.